These 32 T cell receptor beta chains share one sample of origin, sequenced in a study of neurological immune-mediated disorders. TCRdb analysed the 5' RACE reads with MiXCR anew, one entry per CDR3 protein. Among 55,000 to 70,000 distinct CDR3 sequences listed, about an eighth were seen once. The sample comprised PBMCs. These receptors were obtained from a man in his sixties in good health.

There are many counts of this clonotype. The genes are TRBV27 and TRBJ1-5; 7 nucleotides align to TRBD1. Trimming cost V 8 bases and J 7 bases; bases outside gene matches: 8. In germline, CDR1 is MNHEY, CDR2 SMNVEV (reference sequence). The CDR3 is 13 residues long. CDR3 loop: CASARQGWQPQHF. The CDR3 DNA sequence: TGTGCCAGCGCGAGACAGGGCTGGCAGCCCCAGCATTTT.

Many counts were recorded for this clonotype. V gene TRBV6-1 combines with J gene TRBJ2-3; 10 bases are a match to TRBD2. The CDR3 spans 15 residues. CDR1 and CDR2 (germline): MNHNS, SASEGT. Losses at the gene ends were 4 bases for V and 2 bases for J; bases not matched to a gene: 3. The CDR3 DNA reads TGTGCCAGCAGTGCACTAGCGGGGAACACAGATACGCAGTATTTT. It encodes CASSALAGNTDTQYF.

This clonotype was counted between two and nine times. The rearrangement uses TRBV20-1 and TRBJ2-2, with 8 bases aligning to TRBD1. Germline V CDR1 and CDR2: DFQATT, SNEGSKA (reference sequence). V was clipped by 3 bases and J by 4 bases; unmatched bases: 4. CDR3 length: 14 amino acids. CDR3 nucleotide sequence: TGCAGTGCTAGGCAGGGGGCAGGCACCGGGGAGCTGTTTTTT. It yields the protein CSARQGAGTGELFF.

This clonotype was seen at least ten times. This chain joins TRBV7-8 and TRBJ1-5; D possibly corresponds to TRBD1 (5 bases). Germline assignment: CDR1 SGHVS and CDR2 FQNEAQ. The ends were cut back, 2 bases at V and 0 bases at J, with 11 bases in the middle. CDR3 length: 16 amino acids. DNA for the CDR3: TGTGCCAGCAGCTTATCGGCAGGGATTAGCAATCAGCCCCAGCATTTT. It is translated as CASSLSAGISNQPQHF.

This clonotype was recorded at least ten times. The chain joins TRBV20-1 to TRBJ2-7; 7 bases are shared with TRBD1. This CDR3 is 15 amino acids long. CDR1 is DFQATT and CDR2 is SNEGSKA in the germline V gene (reference sequence). The V gene end was trimmed by 0 bases and the J gene end by 2 bases; junction bases not matched to a gene: 7. CDR3 DNA sequence: TGCAGTGCTAGAGATGGGGCCAGGGGGACCTACGAGCAGTACTTC. It yields the protein CSARDGARGTYEQYF.

This clonotype was seen ten or more times. The chain employs TRBV20-1 and TRBJ1-1; TRBD1 aligns across 8 bases. This CDR3 comprises 13 residues. Germline values: CDR1 DFQATT, CDR2 SNEGSKA (reference sequence). Trimming at V came to 3 bases and at J to 11 bases, leaving 11 bases not matched to a gene. In DNA form, the CDR3 reads TGCAGTGCTAGTTTAACAGGACAGGGATACGCTTTCTTT. It yields the protein CSASLTGQGYAFF.

This clonotype has at least ten counts. This chain connects TRBV10-3 to TRBJ2-2; perhaps TRBD1 as D (6 bases). Germline CDR1 is ENHRY and CDR2 is SYGVKD. V was cut by 8 bases and J by 6 bases, with 10 bases left in between. This CDR3 has 12 residues. The CDR3 DNA follows: TGTGCCATCGGAGGACAGCCCGGGGAGCTGTTTTTT. Amino acids: CAIGGQPGELFF.

Note on this clonotype: With a much larger clone just one base away, this may be a read error. The chain has TRBV24-1 and TRBJ2-3; a possible D gene is TRBD1 (6 bases). Deletions cut 11 bases from V and 0 bases from J, with 11 bases between. This CDR3 contains 13 residues. The germline gives CDR1 KGHDR, CDR2 SFDVKD. For the CDR3, the DNA is TGTGCCATGGTGGGGGCGAGCACAGATACGCAGTATTTT. It yields the protein CAMVGASTDTQYF.

Many counts were recorded for this clonotype. V is TRBV12-3 or TRBV12-4 and J is TRBJ2-1, with D tentatively TRBD1 or TRBD2 (5 bases each). This CDR3 has 15 amino acids. The V end lost 4 bases, the J end lost 3 bases, and 13 bases lay between the germline ends. In DNA, the CDR3 is TGTGCCAGCAGTTCCCCCGGGGCTTACTACAATGAGCAGTTCTTC. Residues: CASSSPGAYYNEQFF.

This clonotype was observed at least ten times. This chain uses TRBV5-1 with TRBJ1-1; 7 bases line up with TRBD1. The CDR3 covers 15 residues. Germline CDR1 reads SGHRS; CDR2 reads YFSETQ. V lost 7 bases to trimming and J lost 3 bases; unmatched junction nucleotides: 12. In DNA, the CDR3 is TGCGCCAGCGCGAATTCCGGGACAGTGCACACTGAAGCTTTCTTT. Its translation is CASANSGTVHTEAFF. Complete variable domain (other parts from reference TRBV5-1 and TRBJ1-1): KAGVTQTPRYLIKTRGQQVTLSCSPISGHRSVSWYQQTPGQGLQFLFEYFSETQRNKGNFPGRFSGRQFSNSRSEMNVSTLELGDSALYLCASANSGTVHTEAFFGQGTRLTVV.

In its sample, this clonotype was seen a few times. The chain is built from TRBV12-3 or TRBV12-4 and TRBJ1-2, with 10 bases lining up with TRBD1. The CDR3 extends over 15 amino acids. Trimming removed 0 bases from V and 3 bases from J; junction bases left unmatched: 1. CDR3 in amino acids: CASSLAGQGYYGYTF. Written as DNA, the CDR3 is TGTGCCAGCAGTTTAGCGGGACAGGGGTACTATGGCTACACCTTC.

This clonotype has a count of ten or more. The rearrangement joins TRBV9 to TRBJ2-5; 8 bases fit TRBD2. Germline loops: CDR1 SGDLS, CDR2 YYNGEE. Trimming at V came to 5 bases and at J to 2 bases, leaving 14 bases not matched to a gene. CDR3 length equals 17 residues. This chain's CDR3 is CASSRSGGGTVQETQYF. CDR3 DNA: TGTGCCAGCAGTCGTTCTGGCGGGGGGACCGTACAAGAGACCCAGTACTTC.

This clonotype was counted ten times or more. The chain couples TRBV11-2 to TRBJ2-5; 11 nucleotides line up with TRBD2. Germline trimming cut 5 bases from V and 2 bases from J; bases unmatched to any gene: 7. The CDR3 contains 16 residues. Germline lookup yields CDR1 SGHAT and CDR2 FQNNGV. CDR3 region: CASSPPTSGTQETQYF. CDR3 DNA sequence: TGTGCCAGCAGCCCTCCGACTAGCGGGACTCAAGAGACCCAGTACTTC.

The genes are TRBV6-2 or TRBV6-3 and TRBJ2-1, with D perhaps TRBD2 (5 bases). The CDR3 contains 13 residues. CDR1 MNHEY and CDR2 SVGEGT come from the germline V gene. V gave up 5 bases and J gave up 6 bases, with 11 bases separating them. The CDR3 bases are TGTGCCAGCAGTCCCGGGGATCTCAATGAGCAGTTCTTC. Translated: CASSPGDLNEQFF.

This clonotype came up many times. This sequence joins TRBV7-2 and TRBJ1-1; the D gene is possibly TRBD1 (5 bases). This CDR3 spans 14 amino acids. CDR1 is SGHTA, CDR2 FQGNSA, per germline. The V end lost 4 bases, the J end lost 5 bases, and 14 bases lay between the germline ends. The CDR3 DNA reads TGTGCCAGCAGCTCCCGGCAGGGAGGAACTGAAGCTTTCTTT. As protein: CASSSRQGGTEAFF.

This clonotype occurred many times. The chain joins TRBV7-9 to TRBJ2-7; TRBD1 matches at 7 bases. CDR1 SEHNR and CDR2 FQNEAQ come from the germline V gene (reference sequence). CDR3 length equals 15 residues. V gave up 5 bases and J gave up 1 base; unmatched junction bases: 8. This CDR3 reads CASSHGDSSSYEQYF. The CDR3 DNA is TGTGCCAGCAGCCATGGGGACAGTTCTTCCTACGAGCAGTACTTC.

This clonotype was seen repeatedly, ten times or more. V usage is TRBV20-1 and J usage is TRBJ2-7, with 8 bases identical to TRBD1. With 6 bases clipped from V and 0 bases from J, the junction kept 4 bases outside the gene matches. Germline CDR1 is DFQATT and CDR2 is SNEGSKA (reference sequence). The CDR3 length is 13 residues. The CDR3 sequence: CSAETGVSYEQYF. The CDR3 coding sequence is TGCAGTGCCGAGACAGGGGTCTCCTACGAGCAGTACTTC.

On this clonotype: At one of its ends the junction is not consistent with the germline gene, which may arise from a read error. V is TRBV6-6 and J is TRBJ1-1, with D hard to call. The CDR3 totals 14 residues. Germline V gene sequence: CDR1 MNHNY, CDR2 SVGAGI (reference sequence). In nucleotides, the CDR3 is TGTACCAGCAGTTTGGACTCCTCCAACACTGAAGCTTTCTTT. Its protein product is CTSSLDSSNTEAFF.

With regard to this clonotype: The CDR3 end shows no conserved phenylalanine or tryptophan, and so a read error is likely. No DNA is shown, since the ends of the CDR3 on it are uncertain; the CDR3 is the one TCRdb lists. The rearrangement uses TRBV4-3 and TRBJ2-6. The CDR3 totals 16 residues, both ends included. Germline-derived CDR1 and CDR2 are LGHNA and YSLEER. The CDR3 protein is CASSQDSVSGANVLTS.

This clonotype was seen many times. The V gene is TRBV10-3, the J gene TRBJ2-7; D is tentatively TRBD1 or TRBD2 (5 bases each). The CDR3 covers 12 residues. The germline gives CDR1 ENHRY, CDR2 SYGVKD. V lost 4 bases to trimming and J lost 2 bases, with 6 bases between them. CDR3 nucleotide sequence: TGTGCCATCAGTGGAGGGGCCTACGAGCAGTACTTC. Its translation: CAISGGAYEQYF.

This clonotype has ten or more counts. The chain recombines TRBV20-1 with TRBJ1-1; D is perhaps TRBD1 (5 bases). CDR1 and CDR2 (germline): DFQATT, SNEGSKA (reference sequence). The CDR3 is made up of 16 amino acids. V lost 3 bases to trimming and J lost 0 bases, with 17 bases between them. DNA for the CDR3: TGCAGTGCTAGTTTTGGGGACTTGGGTTTGAACACTGAAGCTTTCTTT. Protein: CSASFGDLGLNTEAFF.

In its sample, this clonotype was seen many times. The chain uses TRBV20-1 and TRBJ2-7, with D maybe TRBD2 (5 bases). The CDR3 runs to 12 residues. Trimming stripped 0 bases from V and 8 bases from J, with 11 bases between. The germline V gene encodes CDR1 DFQATT and CDR2 SNEGSKA (reference sequence). The CDR3 DNA reads TGCAGTGCTAGAGAGGGTCGAGGGAAGCAGTACTTC. It codes for CSAREGRGKQYF.

The chain has TRBV5-6 and TRBJ2-2; no definite D call. Trimming took off 3 bases at V and 4 bases at J, with 7 bases between the two ends. Germline CDR1 SGHDT, CDR2 YYEEEE. There are 13 residues in the CDR3. The DNA of the CDR3 is TGTGCCAGCAGCTCCGGAAGCACCGGGGAGCTGTTTTTT. This translates into CASSSGSTGELFF.

This chain links TRBV14 with TRBJ2-1; a possible D gene is TRBD2 (5 bases). The V gene lost 3 bases and the J gene lost 9 bases, with 15 bases spanning the gap. The CDR3 covers 14 residues. From germline, CDR1 is SGHDN and CDR2 FVKESK. CDR3 loop: CASSQAILVGEQFF. The CDR3 DNA reads TGTGCCAGCAGCCAGGCGATACTAGTCGGTGAGCAGTTCTTC. Based on the CDR3 plus reference TRBV14 and TRBJ2-1, the full variable domain is EAGVTQFPSHSVIEKGQTVTLRCDPISGHDNLYWYRRVMGKEIKFLLHFVKESKQDESGMPNNRFLAERTGGTYSTLKVQPAELEDSGVYFCASSQAILVGEQFFGPGTRLTVL.

This clonotype was observed many times. The chain employs TRBV29-1 and TRBJ2-1; a possible D gene is TRBD1 (6 bases). The CDR3 covers 13 residues. The germline gives CDR1 SQVTM, CDR2 ANQGSEA. V was clipped by 3 bases and J by 3 bases, with 9 bases between them. In DNA form, the CDR3 reads TGCAGCGTTGACGCGGACAGCTACAATGAGCAGTTCTTC. This gives the protein CSVDADSYNEQFF.

This clonotype was seen ten or more times. The chain carries TRBV5-1 and TRBJ1-1; TRBD1 matches 7 bases. Trimming removed 0 bases from V and 6 bases from J; junction bases left unmatched: 2. In germline, CDR1 is SGHRS, CDR2 YFSETQ. This CDR3 has 13 residues. DNA of the CDR3: TGCGCCAGCAGCTTGGACAGGGGCGCTGAAGCTTTCTTT. It codes for CASSLDRGAEAFF.

This clonotype was observed many times. The V and J genes are TRBV20-1 and TRBJ2-1; 9 bases are shared with TRBD2. The CDR3 loop spans 15 amino acids. Germline V gene data show CDR1 as DFQATT and CDR2 as SNEGSKA (reference sequence). J gave up 4 bases and V 4 bases, and 8 bases lay outside the gene matches. The CDR3 bases are TGCAGTGCTAACTACCCTAGCGGGGTTTACAATGAGCAGTTCTTC. Encoded protein: CSANYPSGVYNEQFF.

This clonotype was seen ten or more times. V and J are TRBV7-8 and TRBJ1-6; 8 bases match TRBD1. The J segment lost 7 bases and the V segment lost 4 bases, leaving 3 bases of the junction unmatched. Per germline, CDR1 SGHVS and CDR2 FQNEAQ. The CDR3 extends over 14 amino acids. For the CDR3, the DNA is TGTGCCAGCAGCTCTTGGACAGGGAATTCACCCCTCCACTTT. Encoded protein: CASSSWTGNSPLHF.

This clonotype has ten or more counts. The chain has TRBV12-3 or TRBV12-4 and TRBJ1-2; the D gene is possibly TRBD1 (6 bases). The V and J ends lost 1 base and 11 bases respectively, with 17 bases between them. This CDR3 is 14 amino acids long. The CDR3 sequence is CASSLVGAIGSYTF. The CDR3 nucleotides read TGTGCCAGCAGTTTAGTGGGGGCGATTGGGAGTTACACCTTC.

Concerning this clonotype itself: An end of the junction does not agree with germline; a read error may underlie this. The CDR3 DNA sequence: TGTGCCTCCAGCAGAAGCAAGAAGACAGTACTCGTGAACACTGAAGCTTTCTTT. Protein sequence: CASSRSKKTVLVNTEAFF. The chain employs TRBV15 and TRBJ1-1, with a tentative D call TRBD1 (5 bases). This CDR3 spans 18 amino acids. CDR1 is LNHNV, CDR2 YYDKDF, per germline (reference sequence).

This clonotype was seen repeatedly, ten times or more. The chain is built from TRBV29-1 and TRBJ2-1, with 9 bases aligning to TRBD1. CDR3 length: 21 residues. J gave up 2 bases and V 6 bases, and 26 bases lay outside the gene matches. Germline V gene lookup returns CDR1 SQVTM and CDR2 ANQGSEA. The CDR3 DNA reads TGCAGCGTCCTGGACAGGGGAGGGATCGCGCGGTCGGTCACTACCTACAATGAGCAGTTCTTC. Protein product: CSVLDRGGIARSVTTYNEQFF.

In this sample, this clonotype turned up many times. The chain joins TRBV7-9 to TRBJ2-1, with D tentatively TRBD2 (5 bases). V was cut by 1 base and J by 7 bases, with 14 bases left in between. The CDR3 sequence is 15 residues long. Germline V gene data show CDR1 as SEHNR and CDR2 as FQNEAQ (reference sequence). The CDR3 DNA is TGTGCCAGCAGCTTAGGAAACCTGGAGGTTAATGAGCAGTTCTTC. Protein product: CASSLGNLEVNEQFF.